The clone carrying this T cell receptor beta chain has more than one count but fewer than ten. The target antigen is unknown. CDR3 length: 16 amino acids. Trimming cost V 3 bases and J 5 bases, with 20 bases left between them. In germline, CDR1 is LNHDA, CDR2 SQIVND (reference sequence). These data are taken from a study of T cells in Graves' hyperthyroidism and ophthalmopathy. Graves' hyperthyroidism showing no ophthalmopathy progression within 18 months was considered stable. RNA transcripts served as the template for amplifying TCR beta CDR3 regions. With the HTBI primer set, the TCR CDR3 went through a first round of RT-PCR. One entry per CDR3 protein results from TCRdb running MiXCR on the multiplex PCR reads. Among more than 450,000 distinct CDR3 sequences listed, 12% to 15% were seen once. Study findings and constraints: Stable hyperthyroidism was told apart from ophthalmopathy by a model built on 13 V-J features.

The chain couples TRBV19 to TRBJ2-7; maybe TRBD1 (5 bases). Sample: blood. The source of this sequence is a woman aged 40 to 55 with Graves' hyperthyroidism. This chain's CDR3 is CASSIQGSLPFHEQYF. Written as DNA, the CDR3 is TGTGCCAGTAGTATTCAGGGCAGCCTCCCGTTCCACGAGCAGTACTTC.